The 17 T cell receptor beta chains below were found in one sample sequenced in a study of T cell changes during pregnancy in multiple sclerosis. The data were produced by immunoSEQ multiplex PCR, yet TCRdb's version contains in-frame clones alone and is incomplete. The sample lists tens of thousands of clones; nearly 90% were seen once. The source material was CD4+ T cells from peripheral blood mononuclear cells, sampled in the second trimester of pregnancy. The receptors originated from a female donor with multiple sclerosis, enrolled in a pregnancy study.

CDR3 amino acids: CASREDARAEGYTF. DNA of the CDR3: TGTGCCAGCAGGGAGGACGCACGGGCTGAGGGCTACACCTTC. The chain combines TRBV7-9 with TRBJ1-2; D is uncertain. Germline CDR1 is SEHNR and CDR2 is FQNEAQ (reference sequence). The V end lost 6 bases, the J end lost 8 bases, and 19 bases lay between the germline ends. The CDR3 is 14 amino acids.

The genes are TRBV19 and TRBJ1-2; D possibly corresponds to TRBD1 (6 bases). Germline CDR1 LNHDA, CDR2 SQIVND (reference sequence). The germline V and J ends were trimmed by 7 bases and 4 bases, with 19 bases remaining between them. The CDR3 extends over 15 amino acids. CDR3 DNA: TGTGCCAGTAAGGCCTCTGGGGGCTTCGGCTATGGCTACACCTTC. This encodes CASKASGGFGYGYTF.

The chain is built from TRBV10-2 and TRBJ2-1, with D hard to call. The CDR3 consists of 11 residues. Germline V gives CDR1 WSHSY, CDR2 SAAADI. Trimming shortened V by 4 bases and J by 7 bases, and 5 bases separated the two germline ends. CDR3 sequence: CASSVRNEQFF. In DNA form, the CDR3 reads TGCGCCAGCAGTGTACGGAATGAGCAGTTCTTC.

This chain connects TRBV14 to TRBJ2-1; a possible D gene is TRBD1 (5 bases). Germline assignment: CDR1 SGHDN and CDR2 FVKESK. This CDR3 has 13 residues. With 2 bases removed from V and 4 bases from J, the gap between germline ends came to 6 bases. The CDR3 loop is CASSQRQYNEQFF. The CDR3 DNA sequence: TGTGCCAGCAGCCAACGACAGTACAATGAGCAGTTCTTC.

This clone was seen only once. This chain links TRBV28 with TRBJ1-3; D not resolved. Germline lookup yields CDR1 MDHEN and CDR2 SYDVKM. This CDR3 is 16 amino acids long. V lost 3 bases to trimming and J lost 0 bases, with 12 bases between them. This CDR3 reads CASSLGASASGNTIYF. Here the CDR3 DNA reads TGTGCCAGCAGTTTGGGAGCGTCGGCCTCTGGAAACACCATATATTTT. The full variable domain, its missing parts supplied by reference TRBV28 and TRBJ1-3, is DVKVTQSSRYLVKRTGEKVFLECVQDMDHENMFWYRQDPGLGLRLIYFSYDVKMKEKGDIPEGYSVSREKKERFSLILESASTNQTSMYLCASSLGASASGNTIYFGEGSWLTVV.

The rearrangement joins TRBV29-1 to TRBJ2-7, with TRBD2 matching over 12 bases. The germline V gene has CDR1 SQVTM and CDR2 ANQGSEA. Trimming cost V 3 bases and J 7 bases; bases outside gene matches: 4. The CDR3 sequence is 13 residues long. DNA for the CDR3: TGCAGCGTTGAGCTAGCGGGAGGGGGAGAGCAGTACTTC. It codes for CSVELAGGGEQYF.

V usage is TRBV5-8 and J usage is TRBJ2-1; 10 bases agree with TRBD2. This CDR3 is built from 14 residues. Germline CDR1 and CDR2: SGHTS and YDEGEE. The V and J ends lost 1 base and 9 bases, in that order; junction bases with no gene match: 4. CDR3 bases: TGTGCCAGCAGCTTGCTAGCGGGAGTGGGTGAGCAGTTCTTC. Protein: CASSLLAGVGEQFF.

This chain links TRBV9 with TRBJ1-3; tentatively, D is TRBD1 (6 bases). The germline V gene has CDR1 SGDLS and CDR2 YYNGEE. CDR3 length equals 16 residues. V lost 3 bases, J lost 4 bases, and 17 bases lay in between. CDR3 in amino acids: CASSGFEQGWGNTIYF. In DNA, the CDR3 is TGTGCCAGCAGCGGGTTCGAACAGGGTTGGGGAAACACCATATATTTT.

The chain has TRBV5-1 and TRBJ2-7, with D possibly TRBD2 on 5 matching bases. This CDR3 has 13 residues. The germline V gene has CDR1 SGHRS and CDR2 YFSETQ. V was cut by 0 bases and J by 5 bases, with 9 bases left in between. This CDR3 is CASSLVGVNEQYF. The CDR3 DNA reads TGCGCCAGCAGCTTGGTCGGGGTCAACGAGCAGTACTTC.

This chain connects TRBV25-1 to TRBJ1-6; 7 bases are a match to TRBD1. V lost 5 bases, J lost 7 bases, and 5 bases stayed unmatched. Germline V gene lookup returns CDR1 MGHDK and CDR2 SYGVNS. The CDR3 is made up of 14 amino acids. CDR3 in DNA: TGTGCCAGCAGTCAGGACAGGAGCAATTCACCCCTCCACTTT. This codes for CASSQDRSNSPLHF.

The chain combines TRBV30 with TRBJ2-3; maybe TRBD1 (6 bases). The CDR3 contains 14 residues. V lost 3 bases to trimming and J lost 6 bases, with 16 bases between them. The germline CDR1 and CDR2 sequences are GTSNPN and SVGIG (reference sequence). The CDR3 protein is CAWRFAGVVDTQYF. The DNA for the CDR3 is TGTGCCTGGAGATTTGCAGGGGTAGTGGATACGCAGTATTTT.

This chain links TRBV5-5 with TRBJ1-3; D perhaps matches TRBD1 (6 bases). CDR1 SGHKS and CDR2 YYEKEE come from the germline V gene (reference sequence). V was cut by 4 bases and J by 8 bases, with 19 bases left in between. The CDR3 spans 15 residues. DNA for the CDR3: TGTGCCAGCAGCGTGATTACAGGGTCTCGGGACACCATATATTTT. Its translation: CASSVITGSRDTIYF. Drawing the rest from reference TRBV5-5 and TRBJ1-3, the complete variable domain is DAGVTQSPTHLIKTRGQQVTLRCSPISGHKSVSWYQQVLGQGPQFIFQYYEKEERGRGNFPDRFSARQFPNYSSELNVNALLLGDSALYLCASSVITGSRDTIYFGEGSWLTVV.

The sample holds one count of this clone. This CDR3 is CASSLMPGTDTQYF. The CDR3 DNA sequence: TGTGCCAGCAGCTTAATGCCGGGCACAGATACGCAGTATTTT. The chain is built from TRBV7-3 and TRBJ2-3; D is unclear. The CDR3 has 14 amino acids. Trimming took 1 base from V and 1 from J, leaving 6 bases between them. Germline V gene lookup returns CDR1 SGHTA and CDR2 FQGTGA.

The rearrangement joins TRBV7-6 to TRBJ2-1; D ambiguous. This CDR3 contains 15 residues. V was pared by 5 bases and J by 5 bases, with 16 bases between. In germline, CDR1 is SGHVS, CDR2 FNYEAQ. As DNA, the CDR3 is TGTGCCAGCAGCGCGCTTAAACTACTTCACAATGAGCAGTTCTTC. It codes for CASSALKLLHNEQFF. Combining the CDR3 with reference TRBV7-6 and TRBJ2-1 gives the whole variable domain GAGVSQSPRYKVTKRGQDVALRCDPISGHVSLYWYRQALGQGPEFLTYFNYEAQQDKSGLPNDRFSAERPEGSISTLTIQRTEQRDSAMYRCASSALKLLHNEQFFGPGTRLTVL.

The chain has TRBV19 and TRBJ2-3; 12 bases are shared with TRBD2. This CDR3 spans 13 amino acids. Per the germline V gene, CDR1 is LNHDA and CDR2 is SQIVND (reference sequence). The junction had 1 base not matched to a gene; V was cut back by 8 bases and J by 4 bases. The CDR3 DNA is TGTGCCAGTCGACTAGCGGGGGCAGATACGCAGTATTTT. It specifies CASRLAGADTQYF.

The chain couples TRBV5-1 to TRBJ2-6, with D uncertain. The V gene's germline CDR1 is SGHRS and CDR2 YFSETQ. The CDR3 extends over 14 amino acids. The V and J ends lost 2 bases and 4 bases respectively, with 7 bases between them. CDR3 in DNA: TGCGCCAGCAGCTTTGAGAGCGGGGCCAACGTCCTGACTTTC. This gives the protein CASSFESGANVLTF.

The genes are TRBV7-2 and TRBJ1-2; TRBD1 matches at 10 bases. V lost 5 bases to trimming and J lost 8 bases; unmatched junction nucleotides: 5. Germline CDR1 SGHTA, CDR2 FQGNSA. The CDR3 is made up of 13 amino acids. The CDR3 sequence: CASSTRQGAGYTF. CDR3 nucleotides: TGTGCCAGCAGCACTCGACAGGGGGCGGGCTACACCTTC.